The sample holds one count of the clone carrying this TCR beta chain. The antigen is undetermined. The record originates from a study of shared clonotypes between healthy human individuals. Study observations and caveats: With few donors, the genetic and exposure-history diversity represented was limited.

At the deep level, the assay was run. The repertoire was sequenced with immunoSEQ multiplex PCR; TCRdb's copy has only in-frame clones and lacks some. The sample has 400,000 to 600,000 clones; about 96% are singletons. CD4+ cell separation produced CD45RA+ naive and CD45RA-negative memory subsets. The CDR3 has 15 amino acids. The junction had 7 bases not matched to a gene; V was cut back by 6 bases and J by 2 bases. Germline-derived CDR1 and CDR2 are SGHAT and FQNNGV. This sequence originates from a woman in her twenties or thirties in good health. The chain couples TRBV11-2 to TRBJ2-5; the match to TRBD1 covers 9 bases. The sequenced sample consisted of naive CD4+ T cells sorted from blood. Noted subset: CD45RA+ positively selected. The CDR3 coding sequence is TGTGCCAGCAGGGTCGGGACAGGGTATCAAGAGACCCAGTACTTC. Protein: CASRVGTGYQETQYF.